Below are 12 T cell receptor beta chains sequenced from a single sample in a study of blood T cell repertoires in COVID-19. The repertoire was sequenced with immunoSEQ multiplex PCR; TCRdb's copy has only in-frame clones and lacks some. The repertoire holds 250,000 to 350,000 clones, with about 90% as singletons. The sample comprised peripheral blood. These receptors originate from a woman aged 45-60 years who had recovered from COVID-19.

This rearrangement joins TRBV28 to TRBJ1-6; TRBD1 might be the D (5 bases). The CDR3 loop spans 14 amino acids. Germline loops: CDR1 MDHEN, CDR2 SYDVKM. Trimming took off 2 bases at V and 8 bases at J, with 10 bases between the two ends. The CDR3 sequence is CASSLKTVHSPLHF. The CDR3 DNA is TGTGCCAGCAGTTTAAAGACAGTACATTCACCCCTCCACTTT.

The chain is built from TRBV7-9 and TRBJ2-7, with D perhaps matching TRBD2 (7 bases). CDR3 length: 15 residues. With 5 bases removed from V and 0 bases from J, the gap between germline ends came to 14 bases. From germline, CDR1 is SEHNR and CDR2 FQNEAQ (reference sequence). As DNA, the CDR3 is TGTGCCAGCAGCCGAGGGGGGGCCAGCTCCTACGAGCAGTACTTC. Translated: CASSRGGASSYEQYF.

The gene calls are TRBV18 and TRBJ2-7, with D perhaps TRBD1 (6 bases). From germline, CDR1 is KGHSH and CDR2 LQKENI. This CDR3 comprises 14 residues. Trimming removed 1 base from V and 7 bases from J, with 14 bases in between. This chain's CDR3 is CASSPLGQSPEQYF. CDR3 DNA: TGTGCCAGCTCACCACTAGGACAGTCGCCGGAGCAGTACTTC.

The J gene is TRBJ2-1, the V gene TRBV2; 7 nucleotides line up with TRBD1. Germline CDR1 reads SNHLY; CDR2 reads FYNNEI. Unmatched junction bases numbered 5, after V lost 6 bases and J lost 0 bases. This CDR3 is built from 15 residues. The CDR3 reads CASRETGHSYNEQFF. CDR3 sequence (DNA): TGTGCCAGCAGGGAGACAGGGCACTCCTACAATGAGCAGTTCTTC.

The rearrangement links TRBV27 to TRBJ1-5; TRBD1 aligns across 7 bases. CDR1 and CDR2 (germline): MNHEY, SMNVEV (reference sequence). V trimming: 9 bases; J trimming: 0 bases; junction bases outside the gene matches: 5. The CDR3 consists of 14 residues. CDR3 bases: TGTGCCAGTGAGACAGGGAATAGCAATCAGCCCCAGCATTTT. This codes for CASETGNSNQPQHF.

This chain joins TRBV27 and TRBJ2-1; D perhaps matches TRBD2 (5 bases). This CDR3 is built from 12 residues. In germline, CDR1 is MNHEY, CDR2 SMNVEV (reference sequence). The V gene lost 6 bases and the J gene lost 7 bases, with 10 bases spanning the gap. This CDR3 reads CASSNWRNEQFF. The CDR3 DNA follows: TGTGCCAGCAGCAATTGGAGGAATGAGCAGTTCTTC.

The rearrangement links TRBV9 to TRBJ2-1; D perhaps matches TRBD2 (6 bases). CDR1 and CDR2 (germline): SGDLS, YYNGEE. The ends were cut back, 0 bases at V and 3 bases at J, with 13 bases in the middle. This CDR3 has 16 residues. In DNA form, the CDR3 reads TGTGCCAGCAGCGTAGCCGAGGGACTCGGCTACAATGAGCAGTTCTTC. As protein: CASSVAEGLGYNEQFF.

The J gene is TRBJ1-1, the V gene TRBV6-5; TRBD1 aligns across 9 bases. The CDR3 totals 15 residues. Germline assignment: CDR1 MNHEY and CDR2 SVGAGI. With 6 bases clipped from V and 1 base from J, the junction kept 6 bases outside the gene matches. CDR3 DNA sequence: TGTGCCAGCAGCCGATGGGACAGGGCGAACACTGAAGCTTTCTTT. This gives the protein CASSRWDRANTEAFF.

This clone was observed a handful of times. The rearrangement joins TRBV24-1 to TRBJ1-1; D remains unclear. Trimming removed 0 bases at V and 3 bases at J, with 7 bases between. Germline CDR1 reads KGHDR; CDR2 reads SFDVKD. This CDR3 has 14 residues. The CDR3 nucleotides read TGTGCCACCAGTGATTTGGTTCCTGACACTGAAGCTTTCTTT. It translates to CATSDLVPDTEAFF.

This clone was recorded a few times. The chain employs TRBV28 and TRBJ1-6, with D perhaps TRBD1 (6 bases). V lost 6 bases to trimming and J lost 11 bases, with 17 bases between them. The CDR3 totals 14 residues. CDR1 and CDR2 from the germline V gene are MDHEN and SYDVKM. The CDR3 bases are TGTGCCAGCAGATCCCAGGGGCGGAGTACACCCCTCCACTTT. Translated: CASRSQGRSTPLHF.

This chain connects TRBV4-3 to TRBJ2-2; D ambiguous. The CDR3 runs 16 residues. Trimming pared 0 bases from V and 1 base from J, leaving 9 bases between. Germline CDR1 LGHNA, CDR2 YSLEER. CDR3 sequence: CASSQDHSWNTGELFF. The CDR3 bases are TGCGCCAGCAGCCAAGATCACAGCTGGAACACCGGGGAGCTGTTTTTT.

V is TRBV18 and J is TRBJ2-5, with D unclear. CDR3 length: 14 amino acids. Trimming shortened V by 0 bases and J by 5 bases, and 10 bases separated the two germline ends. The germline gives CDR1 KGHSH, CDR2 LQKENI. CDR3 sequence: CASSPPTVLETQYF. CDR3 bases: TGTGCCAGCTCACCACCTACGGTGCTGGAGACCCAGTACTTC.